The clone carrying this T cell receptor (beta chain) was seen only once. Germline V CDR1 and CDR2: LGHDT, YNNKEL (reference sequence). This CDR3 has 18 residues. Those donating, healthy Caucasian individuals from Russia, were aged about 6 to 95. PBMCs numbering at least 6 million were isolated per sample. This entry comes from a study of blood T cells in healthy people across ages. Sample-barcoded 5' priming and a J-beta primer mix drove a second PCR of roughly 7 to 11 cycles. Every individual sample yielded 2.5 million or more paired-end reads (each containing CDR3). TCRdb recomputed calls from the 5' RACE reads with MiXCR, one row per CDR3 protein. Of about 1.6 million distinct CDR3 sequences in the sample, about 31% were seen once.

The receptor was derived from a woman between 25 and 40 years old in good health. The chain has TRBV3-1 and TRBJ2-5, with 11 bases identical to TRBD2. The J call could be wrong; TRBJ2-7 is a better fit for the DNA end. The sample consisted of blood. The CDR3 coding sequence is TGTGCCAGCAGCCAACCCTCCCCCGATAGCGGGAGGGGGAACGAGCAGTACTTC. This translates into CASSQPSPDSGRGNEQYF.